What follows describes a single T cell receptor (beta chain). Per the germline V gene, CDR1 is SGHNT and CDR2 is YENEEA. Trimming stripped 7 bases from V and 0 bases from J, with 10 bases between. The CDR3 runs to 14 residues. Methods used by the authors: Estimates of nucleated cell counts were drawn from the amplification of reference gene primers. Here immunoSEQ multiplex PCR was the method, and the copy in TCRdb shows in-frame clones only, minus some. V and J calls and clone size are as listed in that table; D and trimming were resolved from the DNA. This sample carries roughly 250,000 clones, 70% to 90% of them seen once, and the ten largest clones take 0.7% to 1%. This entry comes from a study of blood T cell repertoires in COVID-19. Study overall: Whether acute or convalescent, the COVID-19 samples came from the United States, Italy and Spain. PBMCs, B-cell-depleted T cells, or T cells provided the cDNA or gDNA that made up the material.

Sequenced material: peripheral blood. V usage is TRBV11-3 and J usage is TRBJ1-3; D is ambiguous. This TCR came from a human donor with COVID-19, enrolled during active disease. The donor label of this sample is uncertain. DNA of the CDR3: TGTGCCAGCACCCGGGCGGGCTCTGGAAACACCATATATTTT. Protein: CASTRAGSGNTIYF.